These 20 T cell receptor beta chains were all obtained from the same sample, sequenced in a study of T cell changes during pregnancy in multiple sclerosis. Data came from immunoSEQ multiplex PCR; TCRdb stores just in-frame clones and leaves some out. The sample lists more than 20,000 clones, 80% to 95% occurring once. Sequencing used CD8+ T cells from peripheral blood mononuclear cells, obtained in the third trimester of pregnancy. These receptors were obtained from a female donor with multiple sclerosis, enrolled in a pregnancy study.

V is TRBV4-3 and J is TRBJ1-5; weak D call: TRBD1 (5 bases). With 0 bases removed from V and 8 bases from J, the gap between germline ends came to 14 bases. Germline V lookup: CDR1 LGHNA, CDR2 YSLEER. There are 15 residues in the CDR3. DNA for the CDR3: TGCGCCAGCAGCCAAGAGTTGGGGGGGTGGGAGCCCCAGCATTTT. Translation: CASSQELGGWEPQHF.

This clone was observed a single time. The V and J genes are TRBV27 and TRBJ2-3; maybe TRBD2 (5 bases). The V and J ends lost 6 bases and 1 base respectively, with 11 bases between them. Germline CDR1 is MNHEY and CDR2 is SMNVEV (reference sequence). The CDR3 loop spans 14 amino acids. The CDR3 DNA reads as TGTGCCAGCAGCCGGGGTTTCGGCACAGATACGCAGTATTTT. Residues: CASSRGFGTDTQYF.

In this sample, this clone turned up a few times. The chain uses TRBV6-5 and TRBJ1-1; 10 nucleotides align to TRBD1. CDR1 is MNHEY, CDR2 SVGAGI, per germline. V trimming: 6 bases; J trimming: 5 bases; junction bases outside the gene matches: 6. The CDR3 covers 14 residues. The CDR3 reads CASREDRGQTEAFF. The CDR3 coding sequence is TGTGCCAGCAGGGAAGACAGGGGGCAGACTGAAGCTTTCTTT.

The rearrangement uses TRBV9 and TRBJ1-1, with 9 bases aligning to TRBD1. The CDR3 runs 15 residues. Germline V gene sequence: CDR1 SGDLS, CDR2 YYNGEE. J was trimmed by 1 base and V by 0 bases; bases with no gene match: 1. This CDR3 reads CASSVETGGNTEAFF. CDR3 coding DNA: TGTGCCAGCAGCGTAGAGACAGGGGGGAACACTGAAGCTTTCTTT.

The chain recombines TRBV27 with TRBJ2-7, with no clear D. Germline V lookup: CDR1 MNHEY, CDR2 SMNVEV (reference sequence). Deletions cut 3 bases from V and 3 bases from J, with 9 bases between. This CDR3 contains 13 residues. CDR3 protein: CASSLAPLYEQYF. The CDR3 region has the DNA TGTGCCAGCAGTTTGGCCCCTCTCTACGAGCAGTACTTC.

J is TRBJ2-1 and V is TRBV6-1, with 13 bases identical to TRBD2. CDR1 is MNHNS, CDR2 SASEGT, per germline. After removal of 4 bases from V and 4 bases from J, the junction contained 4 bases not matched to a gene. CDR3 length equals 16 residues. The CDR3 DNA is TGTGCCAGCAGTGGCACTAGCGGGGGGGTTTACAATGAGCAGTTCTTC. This translates into CASSGTSGGVYNEQFF.

This chain links TRBV7-9 with TRBJ2-4; D not resolved. Per germline, CDR1 SEHNR and CDR2 FQNEAQ (reference sequence). The V end lost 2 bases, the J end lost 5 bases, and 7 bases lay between the germline ends. The CDR3 loop spans 13 amino acids. This CDR3 reads CASSLSSENIQYF. Here the CDR3 DNA reads TGTGCCAGCAGCTTAAGTTCAGAAAACATTCAGTACTTC. Full variable domain (outside the CDR3, taken from reference TRBV7-9 and TRBJ2-4): DTGVSQNPRHKITKRGQNVTFRCDPISEHNRLYWYRQTLGQGPEFLTYFQNEAQLEKSRLLSDRFSAERPKGSFSTLEIQRTEQGDSAMYLCASSLSSENIQYFGAGTRLSVL.

The V call is TRBV4-3, the J call TRBJ1-1; D is uncertain. The CDR3 has 13 residues. V lost 0 bases to trimming and J lost 2 bases, with 4 bases between them. CDR1 and CDR2 from the germline V gene are LGHNA and YSLEER. CDR3 sequence (DNA): TGCGCCAGCAGCCAAGAATCTAACACTGAAGCTTTCTTT. The encoded protein is CASSQESNTEAFF.

This clone was counted a few times. The V call is TRBV5-1, the J call TRBJ2-6; 7 bases fit TRBD1. Unmatched junction bases numbered 16, after V lost 0 bases and J lost 4 bases. The CDR3 is 20 residues long. Germline V gene lookup returns CDR1 SGHRS and CDR2 YFSETQ. This CDR3 reads CASSLVPWDSPVGGANVLTF. Here the CDR3 DNA reads TGCGCCAGCAGCTTGGTCCCTTGGGACAGCCCCGTGGGGGGGGCCAACGTCCTGACTTTC.

CDR3 nucleotides: TGCGCCAGCAGCCAAGGTAGCTCACCCCTCCACTTT. Encoded protein: CASSQGSSPLHF. The chain has TRBV4-3 and TRBJ1-6; D is uncertain. V lost 1 base and J lost 10, with 5 bases in between. This CDR3 has 12 residues. Germline loops: CDR1 LGHNA, CDR2 YSLEER.

This chain uses TRBV5-1 with TRBJ2-1; no clear D. The CDR3 loop spans 12 amino acids. Germline V lookup: CDR1 SGHRS, CDR2 YFSETQ. Trimming took off 0 bases at V and 8 bases at J, with 6 bases between the two ends. The CDR3: CASSLVDYEQFF. The CDR3 coding sequence is TGCGCCAGCAGCTTGGTAGATTATGAGCAGTTCTTC.

The chain recombines TRBV27 with TRBJ2-7; D gene uncertain. The germline V gene has CDR1 MNHEY and CDR2 SMNVEV (reference sequence). This CDR3 contains 14 residues. V gave up 0 bases and J gave up 2 bases, with 8 bases separating them. CDR3 residues: CASSLSVGTYEQYF. The CDR3 DNA sequence: TGTGCCAGCAGTTTATCGGTCGGTACCTACGAGCAGTACTTC.

The chain has TRBV2 and TRBJ2-5; D gene ambiguous. The J call may be mistaken, given a closer DNA end match to TRBJ2-7. The CDR3 consists of 13 residues. In germline, CDR1 is SNHLY, CDR2 FYNNEI. The CDR3 is CASSVYRSYEQYF. For the CDR3, the DNA is TGTGCCAGCAGTGTGTACCGCTCCTACGAGCAGTACTTC.

The rearrangement joins TRBV19 to TRBJ1-1; D is undetermined. Trimming took 6 bases from V and 0 from J, leaving 8 bases between them. The CDR3 is made up of 13 amino acids. The germline V gene encodes CDR1 LNHDA and CDR2 SQIVND (reference sequence). The CDR3 DNA reads TGTGCCAGTAGCAACAGCTTGAACACTGAAGCTTTCTTT. This gives the protein CASSNSLNTEAFF.

The chain joins TRBV5-1 to TRBJ2-1; D is perhaps TRBD2 (5 bases). This CDR3 region has 13 residues. The germline V and J ends were trimmed by 3 bases and 6 bases, with 10 bases remaining between them. Looked up from germline, CDR1 is SGHRS and CDR2 is YFSETQ. CDR3 sequence reads: CASSSVRGNEQFF. In DNA form, the CDR3 reads TGCGCCAGCAGCTCGGTTCGGGGCAATGAGCAGTTCTTC.

This chain uses TRBV5-4 with TRBJ1-1; 7 nucleotides agree with TRBD1. Germline V gene lookup returns CDR1 SGHNT and CDR2 YYREEE (reference sequence). CDR3 length equals 15 residues. J gave up 3 bases and V 1 base, and 6 bases lay outside the gene matches. Written as DNA, the CDR3 is TGTGCCAGCAGCTTGCACACAGGGGAGCACACTGAAGCTTTCTTT. Translated, it gives CASSLHTGEHTEAFF.

The chain carries TRBV6-6 and TRBJ2-1; perhaps TRBD2 as D (6 bases). CDR3 size: 16 residues. Germline CDR1 reads MNHNY; CDR2 reads SVGAGI (reference sequence). V lost 6 bases, J lost 0 bases, and 15 bases lay in between. The CDR3 DNA sequence: TGTGCCAGCAGCCGGGGGACTTTACCCTCCTACAATGAGCAGTTCTTC. Translation gives CASSRGTLPSYNEQFF.

The chain carries TRBV7-9 and TRBJ2-7; D not resolved. Trimming removed 0 bases from V and 7 bases from J, with 10 bases in between. CDR3 size: 13 residues. CDR1 SEHNR and CDR2 FQNEAQ come from the germline V gene (reference sequence). The DNA for the CDR3 is TGTGCCAGCAGCTTAGCCTCCCCCGGGGAGCAGTACTTC. Residues: CASSLASPGEQYF.

This clone was recorded only once. This chain uses TRBV4-2 with TRBJ2-2; 8 positions agree with TRBD2. V trimming: 0 bases; J trimming: 5 bases; junction bases outside the gene matches: 8. The CDR3 totals 17 residues. Per the germline V gene, CDR1 is LGHNA and CDR2 is YNFKEQ. The CDR3 spells CASSQEVGGGRTGELFF. The CDR3 DNA sequence: TGTGCCAGCAGCCAAGAAGTGGGCGGGGGGAGGACCGGGGAGCTGTTTTTT.

This clone was picked up a small number of times. V is TRBV9 and J is TRBJ2-7; D perhaps matches TRBD2 (5 bases). Germline CDR1 reads SGDLS; CDR2 reads YYNGEE. The V end was cut by 5 bases, the J end by 3 bases, with 15 bases between. The CDR3 consists of 14 residues. As DNA, the CDR3 is TGTGCCAGCAGTTCCCGGGGATCCGACTACGAGCAGTACTTC. It translates to CASSSRGSDYEQYF.